This record concerns one T cell receptor (beta chain) sequence. Unique molecular identifiers were incorporated when the TCRbeta library was constructed. MiXCR, run by TCRdb on the PCR reads, gives a single entry per CDR3 protein. The sample has just over 950,000 distinct CDR3 sequences, about 29% seen once. This sample was included in a study of T-cell reconstitution after alpha-beta-depleted transplantation in children. This CDR3 has 16 amino acids. The V gene end was trimmed by 5 bases and the J gene end by 7 bases; junction bases not matched to a gene: 11. Germline V gene data show CDR1 as SGHVS and CDR2 as FNYEAQ.

The clonotype originates from a boy under three years old who had a stem cell transplant for SCID, so the T cells may come from the graft donor. The specimen was PBMCs, mostly from graft donor cells, collected 360 days after TCRalphabeta/CD19-depleted stem cell transplant. This chain uses TRBV7-6 with TRBJ2-3; TRBD1 agrees at 11 bases. This CDR3 reads CASSQSGQGAVNTQYF. Here the CDR3 DNA reads TGTGCCAGCAGCCAAAGCGGACAGGGGGCTGTAAATACGCAGTATTTT. Full variable domain (missing parts from reference TRBV7-6 and TRBJ2-3): GAGVSQSPRYKVTKRGQDVALRCDPISGHVSLYWYRQALGQGPEFLTYFNYEAQQDKSGLPNDRFSAERPEGSISTLTIQRTEQRDSAMYRCASSQSGQGAVNTQYFGPGTRLTVL.